The next 11 T cell receptor beta chains were all read from a single sample in a study of blood T cell repertoires in COVID-19 (dated by TCRdb to about 2020). Receptor amplification or capture employed the immunoSEQ multiplex PCR assay. In its TCRdb copy, this immuneACCESS table keeps in-frame sequences only and misses some clones. Where compared with another copy, unresolved V genes explain less than half of these, and the others have no known cause. For this sample there are fewer than 110,000 clones; 92% appear just once. The ten top clones hold approximately 5.7% of the sample. Sequencing was performed on peripheral blood. The receptors derive from a man in his fifties with active COVID-19.

The genes are TRBV28 and TRBJ1-2; 7 nucleotides line up with TRBD1. The CDR3 spans 15 residues. The V segment lost 6 bases and the J segment 6 bases; nucleotides outside the gene matches: 13. The germline V gene has CDR1 MDHEN and CDR2 SYDVKM. For the CDR3, the DNA is TGTGCCAGCAGAACCCGAAAAACAGGGGAACATGGCTACACCTTC. This gives the protein CASRTRKTGEHGYTF.

The chain combines TRBV4-1 with TRBJ1-6, with D tentatively TRBD1 (6 bases). This CDR3 spans 16 amino acids. The V gene lost 4 bases and the J gene lost 9 bases, with 19 bases spanning the gap. Germline CDR1 and CDR2: MGHRA and YSYEKL. The CDR3 nucleotides are TGCGCCAGCAGCCCGGCAACAGGGATAGTAGCTTCACCCCTCCACTTT. It codes for CASSPATGIVASPLHF.

This rearrangement joins TRBV6-1 to TRBJ1-2; possible D gene TRBD1, 6 bases. Germline CDR1 reads MNHNS; CDR2 reads SASEGT. V dropped 1 base and J dropped 2 bases, with 8 bases sitting between them. The CDR3 covers 14 residues. The CDR3 bases are TGTGCCAGCAGTGAAGTAACAGGGAACTATGGCTACACCTTC. This translates into CASSEVTGNYGYTF.

The V call is TRBV11-2, the J call TRBJ2-5; D not resolved. Looked up from germline, CDR1 is SGHAT and CDR2 is FQNNGV. The CDR3 extends over 12 amino acids. Trimming removed 4 bases at V and 5 bases at J, with 8 bases between. The CDR3 DNA reads TGTGCCAGCAGCTCCAGAACGGAGACCCAGTACTTC. It yields the protein CASSSRTETQYF.

J is TRBJ1-6 and V is TRBV28, with 9 positions matching TRBD1. Trimming at V came to 4 bases and at J to 5 bases, leaving 3 bases not matched to a gene. Germline lookup yields CDR1 MDHEN and CDR2 SYDVKM. The CDR3 has 15 amino acids. CDR3: CASSWDRANNSPLHF. CDR3 coding DNA: TGTGCCAGCAGTTGGGACAGGGCGAATAATTCACCCCTCCACTTT.

The chain recombines TRBV30 with TRBJ2-1, with a possible D match to TRBD2 (5 bases). Germline assignment: CDR1 GTSNPN and CDR2 SVGIG (reference sequence). This CDR3 region has 13 residues. Trimming removed 6 bases from V and 0 bases from J, with 9 bases in between. For the CDR3, the DNA is TGTGCCTGCGGGGAAAGCTCCTACAATGAGCAGTTCTTC. Translated, it gives CACGESSYNEQFF. The full variable domain, in which reference TRBV30 and TRBJ2-1 provide the parts outside the CDR3, is SQTIHQWPATLVQPVGSPLSLECTVEGTSNPNLYWYRQAAGRGLQLLFYSVGIGQISSEVPQNLSASRPQDRQFILSSKKLLLSDSGFYLCACGESSYNEQFFGPGTRLTVL.

The chain recombines TRBV11-3 with TRBJ2-5; D ambiguous. Germline CDR1 is SGHNT and CDR2 is YENEEA. Trimming removed 0 bases at V and 7 bases at J, with 12 bases between. The CDR3 sequence is 14 residues long. CDR3 in amino acids: CASSLEPSLVTQYF. DNA for the CDR3: TGTGCCAGCAGCTTAGAGCCCTCCCTAGTGACCCAGTACTTC.

The chain couples TRBV14 to TRBJ2-1; 7 bases are shared with TRBD2. Germline trimming cut 1 base from V and 3 bases from J; bases unmatched to any gene: 6. Germline CDR1 reads SGHDN; CDR2 reads FVKESK. This CDR3 is 16 amino acids long. The CDR3 DNA is TGTGCCAGCAGCCAAGTACTAGCGTTAAGCTACAATGAGCAGTTCTTC. Protein product: CASSQVLALSYNEQFF.

The gene calls are TRBV5-4 and TRBJ2-1; 12 nucleotides match TRBD1. The V gene's germline CDR1 is SGHNT and CDR2 YYREEE (reference sequence). With V trimmed by 4 bases and J by 9 bases, 8 bases remained unmatched. The CDR3 extends over 15 amino acids. CDR3 in DNA: TGTGCCAGCAGCCAGCCGGGACAGGGGGCGCCTGAGCAGTTCTTC. It yields the protein CASSQPGQGAPEQFF.

J is TRBJ2-5 and V is TRBV5-1; 9 bases match TRBD1. The CDR3 sequence is 15 residues long. Trimming cost V 4 bases and J 5 bases; bases outside gene matches: 9. Per the germline V gene, CDR1 is SGHRS and CDR2 is YFSETQ. The DNA of the CDR3 is TGCGCCAGCAGCGCCGGGACAGGGTTGGTGGAGACCCAGTACTTC. It translates to CASSAGTGLVETQYF.

The chain joins TRBV6-4 to TRBJ2-3; possible D gene TRBD2, 6 bases. The CDR3 loop spans 13 amino acids. Trimming took 0 bases from V and 7 from J, leaving 8 bases between them. Looked up from germline, CDR1 is MRHNA and CDR2 is SNTAGT. CDR3 DNA: TGTGCCAGCAGTGACTCGGCGGGATATACGCAGTATTTT. Translation: CASSDSAGYTQYF.